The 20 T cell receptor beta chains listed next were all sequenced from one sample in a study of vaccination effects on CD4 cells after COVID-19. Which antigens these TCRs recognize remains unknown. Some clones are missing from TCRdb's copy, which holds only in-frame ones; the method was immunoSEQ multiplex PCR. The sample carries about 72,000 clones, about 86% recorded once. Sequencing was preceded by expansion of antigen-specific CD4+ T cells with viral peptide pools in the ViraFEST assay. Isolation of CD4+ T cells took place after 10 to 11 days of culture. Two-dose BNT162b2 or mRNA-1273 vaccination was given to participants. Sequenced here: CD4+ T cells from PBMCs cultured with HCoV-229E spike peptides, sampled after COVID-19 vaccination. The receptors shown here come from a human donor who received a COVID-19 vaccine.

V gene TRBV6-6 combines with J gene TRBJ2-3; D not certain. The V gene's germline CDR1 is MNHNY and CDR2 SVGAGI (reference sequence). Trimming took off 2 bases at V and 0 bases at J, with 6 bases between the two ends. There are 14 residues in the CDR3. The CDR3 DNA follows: TGTGCCAGCAGTTACCTCTCCAGCACAGATACGCAGTATTTT. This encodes CASSYLSSTDTQYF.

CDR3: CASSLDGASNQPQHF. As DNA, the CDR3 is TGTGCCAGCAGCTTGGACGGAGCTAGCAATCAGCCCCAGCATTTT. The rearrangement links TRBV5-5 to TRBJ1-5; unclear D gene. In germline, CDR1 is SGHKS, CDR2 YYEKEE (reference sequence). Trimming cost V 0 bases and J 0 bases, with 7 bases left between them. This CDR3 spans 15 amino acids.

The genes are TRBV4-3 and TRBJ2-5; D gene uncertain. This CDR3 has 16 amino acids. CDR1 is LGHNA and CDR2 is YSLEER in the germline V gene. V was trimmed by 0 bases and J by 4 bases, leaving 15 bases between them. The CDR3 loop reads CASSQDRFASRETQYF. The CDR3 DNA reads TGCGCCAGCAGCCAAGATCGGTTTGCATCTCGAGAGACCCAGTACTTC.

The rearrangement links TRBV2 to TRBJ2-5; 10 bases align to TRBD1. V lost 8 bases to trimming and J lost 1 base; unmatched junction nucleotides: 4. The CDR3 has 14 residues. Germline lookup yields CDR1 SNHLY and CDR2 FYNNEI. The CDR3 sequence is CASGRDRGQETQYF. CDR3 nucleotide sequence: TGTGCCAGCGGCCGGGACAGGGGCCAAGAGACCCAGTACTTC.

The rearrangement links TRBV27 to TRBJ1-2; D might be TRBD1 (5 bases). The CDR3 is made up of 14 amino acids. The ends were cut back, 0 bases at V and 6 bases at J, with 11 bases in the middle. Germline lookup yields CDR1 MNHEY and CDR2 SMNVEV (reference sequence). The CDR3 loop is CASSLSGLGDGYTF. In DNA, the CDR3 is TGTGCCAGCAGTTTATCGGGACTTGGTGATGGCTACACCTTC.

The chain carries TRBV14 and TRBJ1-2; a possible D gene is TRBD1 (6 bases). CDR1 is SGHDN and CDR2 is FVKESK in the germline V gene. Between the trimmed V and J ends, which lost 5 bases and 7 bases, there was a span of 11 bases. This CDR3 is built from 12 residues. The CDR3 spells CASSIQGGGYTF. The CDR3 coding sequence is TGTGCCAGCAGCATACAGGGAGGTGGCTACACCTTC. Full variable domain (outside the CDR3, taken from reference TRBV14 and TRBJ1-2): EAGVTQFPSHSVIEKGQTVTLRCDPISGHDNLYWYRRVMGKEIKFLLHFVKESKQDESGMPNNRFLAERTGGTYSTLKVQPAELEDSGVYFCASSIQGGGYTFGSGTRLTVV.

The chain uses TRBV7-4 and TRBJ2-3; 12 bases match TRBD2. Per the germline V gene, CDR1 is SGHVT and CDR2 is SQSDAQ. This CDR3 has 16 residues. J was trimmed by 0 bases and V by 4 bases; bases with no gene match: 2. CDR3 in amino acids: CASSSLAGGSTDTQYF. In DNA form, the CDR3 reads TGTGCCAGCAGCTCCCTAGCGGGGGGGAGCACAGATACGCAGTATTTT.

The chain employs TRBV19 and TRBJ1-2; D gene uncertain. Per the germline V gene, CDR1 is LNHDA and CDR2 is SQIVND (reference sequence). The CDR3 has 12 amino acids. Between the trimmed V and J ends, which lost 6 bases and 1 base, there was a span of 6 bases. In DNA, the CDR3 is TGTGCCAGTAGGACCGATAACTATGGCTACACCTTC. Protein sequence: CASRTDNYGYTF.

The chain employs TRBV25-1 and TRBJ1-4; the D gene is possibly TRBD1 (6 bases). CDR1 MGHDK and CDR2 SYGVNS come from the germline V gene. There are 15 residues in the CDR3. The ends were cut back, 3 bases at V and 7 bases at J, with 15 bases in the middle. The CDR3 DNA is TGTGCCAGCAGTGATACACAGGGTAGGGGTGAAAAACTGTTTTTT. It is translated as CASSDTQGRGEKLFF.

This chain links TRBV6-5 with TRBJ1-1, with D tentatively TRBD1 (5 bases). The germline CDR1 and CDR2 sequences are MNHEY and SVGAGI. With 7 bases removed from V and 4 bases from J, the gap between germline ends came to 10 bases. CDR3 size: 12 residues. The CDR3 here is CASTSRGTEAFF. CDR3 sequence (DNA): TGTGCCAGCACCTCTAGGGGCACTGAAGCTTTCTTT.

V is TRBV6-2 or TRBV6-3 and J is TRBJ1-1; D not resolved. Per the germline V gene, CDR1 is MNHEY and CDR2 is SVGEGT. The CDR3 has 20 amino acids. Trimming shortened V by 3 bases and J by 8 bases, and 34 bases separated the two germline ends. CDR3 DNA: TGTGCCAGCAGTTATAGGTTAGGTATCGGAGGTAGCCCGCCCGCCGCCGAAGCTTTCTTT. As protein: CASSYRLGIGGSPPAAEAFF.

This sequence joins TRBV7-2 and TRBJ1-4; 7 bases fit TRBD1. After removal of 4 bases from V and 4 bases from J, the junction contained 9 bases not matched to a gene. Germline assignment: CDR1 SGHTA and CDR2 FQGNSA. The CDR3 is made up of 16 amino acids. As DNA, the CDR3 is TGTGCCAGCAGCTCCACCCGGAGACAGGGTAATGAAAAACTGTTTTTT. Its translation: CASSSTRRQGNEKLFF.

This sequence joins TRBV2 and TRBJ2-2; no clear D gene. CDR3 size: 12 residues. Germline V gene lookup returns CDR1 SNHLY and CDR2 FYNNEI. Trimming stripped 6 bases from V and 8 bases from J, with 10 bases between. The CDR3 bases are TGTGCCAGCAGAGAAATCCGTGGGGAGCTGTTTTTT. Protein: CASREIRGELFF.

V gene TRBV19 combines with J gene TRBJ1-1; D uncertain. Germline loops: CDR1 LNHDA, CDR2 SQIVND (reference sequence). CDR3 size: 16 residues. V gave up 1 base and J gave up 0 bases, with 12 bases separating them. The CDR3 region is CASSIAATAVNTEAFF. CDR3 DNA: TGTGCCAGTAGTATAGCGGCGACGGCAGTGAACACTGAAGCTTTCTTT.

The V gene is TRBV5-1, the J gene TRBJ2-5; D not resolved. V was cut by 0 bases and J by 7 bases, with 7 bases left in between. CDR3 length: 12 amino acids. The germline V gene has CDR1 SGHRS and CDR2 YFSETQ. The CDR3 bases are TGCGCCAGCAGCTTGGGATCTGGGACCCAGTACTTC. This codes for CASSLGSGTQYF.

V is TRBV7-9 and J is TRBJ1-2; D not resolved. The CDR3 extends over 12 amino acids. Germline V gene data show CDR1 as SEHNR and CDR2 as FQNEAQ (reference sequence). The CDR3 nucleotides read TGTGTCACAACCCGGGTGAAGGATGGCTACACCTTC. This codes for CVTTRVKDGYTF. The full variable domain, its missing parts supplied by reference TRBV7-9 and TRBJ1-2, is DTGVSQNPRHKITKRGQNVTFRCDPISEHNRLYWYRQTLGQGPEFLTYFQNEAQLEKSRLLSDRFSAERPKGSFSTLEIQRTEQGDSAMYLCVTTRVKDGYTFGSGTRLTVV.

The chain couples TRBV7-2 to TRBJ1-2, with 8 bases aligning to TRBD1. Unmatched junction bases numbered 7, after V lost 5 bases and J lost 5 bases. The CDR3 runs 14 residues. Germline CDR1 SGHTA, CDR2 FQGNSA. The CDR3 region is CASSPDRGGYGYTF. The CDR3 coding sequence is TGTGCCAGCAGCCCAGACAGGGGCGGATATGGCTACACCTTC.

The CDR3 is CASSRFTEAFF. In DNA form, the CDR3 reads TGTGCCAGCAGCCGATTTACTGAAGCTTTCTTT. V and J are TRBV12-3 or TRBV12-4 and TRBJ1-1; no firm D call. The V end was cut by 6 bases, the J end by 5 bases, with 7 bases between. The CDR3 is 11 residues long.

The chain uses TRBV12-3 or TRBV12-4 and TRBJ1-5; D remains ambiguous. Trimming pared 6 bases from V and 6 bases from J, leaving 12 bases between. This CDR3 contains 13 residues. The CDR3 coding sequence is TGTGCCAGCAGCCTTTCGGAGGGTCAGCCCCAGCATTTT. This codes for CASSLSEGQPQHF.

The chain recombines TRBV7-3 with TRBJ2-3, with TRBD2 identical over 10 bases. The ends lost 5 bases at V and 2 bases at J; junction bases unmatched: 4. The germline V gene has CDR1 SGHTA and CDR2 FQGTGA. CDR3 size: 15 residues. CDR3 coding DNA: TGTGCCAGCAGCCTTAGCGGGGGGTACACAGATACGCAGTATTTT. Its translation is CASSLSGGYTDTQYF.